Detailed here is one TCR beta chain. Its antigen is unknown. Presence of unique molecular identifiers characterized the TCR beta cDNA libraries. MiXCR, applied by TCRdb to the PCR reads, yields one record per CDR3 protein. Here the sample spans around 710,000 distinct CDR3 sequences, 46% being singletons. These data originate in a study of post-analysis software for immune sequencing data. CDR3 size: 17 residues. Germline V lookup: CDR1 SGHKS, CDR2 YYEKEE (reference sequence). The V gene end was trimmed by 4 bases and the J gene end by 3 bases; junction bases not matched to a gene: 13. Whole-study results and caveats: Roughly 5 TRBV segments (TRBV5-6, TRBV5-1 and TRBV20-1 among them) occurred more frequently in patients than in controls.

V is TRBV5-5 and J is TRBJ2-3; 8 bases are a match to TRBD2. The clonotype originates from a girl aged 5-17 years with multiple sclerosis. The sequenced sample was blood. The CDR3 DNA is TGTGCCAGCAGCACATACCCCTCCGGGGGGGTTACAGATACGCAGTATTTT. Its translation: CASSTYPSGGVTDTQYF.